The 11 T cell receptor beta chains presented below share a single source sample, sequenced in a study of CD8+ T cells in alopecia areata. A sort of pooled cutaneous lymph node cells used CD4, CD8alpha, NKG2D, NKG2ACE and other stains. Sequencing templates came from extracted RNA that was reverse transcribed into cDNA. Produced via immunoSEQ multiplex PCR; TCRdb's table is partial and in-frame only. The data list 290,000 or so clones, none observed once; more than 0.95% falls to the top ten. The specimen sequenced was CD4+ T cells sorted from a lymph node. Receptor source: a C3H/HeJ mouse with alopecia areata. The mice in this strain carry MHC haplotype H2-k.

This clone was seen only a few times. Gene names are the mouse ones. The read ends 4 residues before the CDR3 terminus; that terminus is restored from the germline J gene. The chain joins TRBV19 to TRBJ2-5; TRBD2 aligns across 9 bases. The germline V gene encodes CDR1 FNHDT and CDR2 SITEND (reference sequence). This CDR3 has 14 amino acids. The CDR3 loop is CASSIPGGEDTQYF. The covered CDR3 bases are TGTGCCAGCAGTATCCCTGGGGGGGAAGAC.

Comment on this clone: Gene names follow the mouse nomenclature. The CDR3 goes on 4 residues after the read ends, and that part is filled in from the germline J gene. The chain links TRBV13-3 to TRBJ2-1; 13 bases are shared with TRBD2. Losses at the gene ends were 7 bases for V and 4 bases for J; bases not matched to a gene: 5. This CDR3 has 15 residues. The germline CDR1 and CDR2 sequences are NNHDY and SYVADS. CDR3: CASRGLGGKYAEQFF. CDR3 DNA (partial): TGTGCCAGCCGGGGACTGGGGGGGAAGTATGCT.

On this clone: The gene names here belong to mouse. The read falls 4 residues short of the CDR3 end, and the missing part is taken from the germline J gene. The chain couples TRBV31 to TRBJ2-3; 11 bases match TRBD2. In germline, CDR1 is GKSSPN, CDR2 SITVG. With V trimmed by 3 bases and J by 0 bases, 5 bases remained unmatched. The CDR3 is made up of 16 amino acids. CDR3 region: CAWRKTGGGSAETLYF. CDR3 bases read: TGTGCCTGGAGGAAGACTGGGGGGGGTAGTGCAGAA.

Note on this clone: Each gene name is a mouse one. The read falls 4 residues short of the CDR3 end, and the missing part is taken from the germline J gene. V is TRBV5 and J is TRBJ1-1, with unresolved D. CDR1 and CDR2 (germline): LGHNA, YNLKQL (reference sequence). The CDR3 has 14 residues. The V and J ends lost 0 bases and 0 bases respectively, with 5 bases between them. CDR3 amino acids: CASSQEFQNTEVFF. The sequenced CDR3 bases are TGTGCCAGCAGCCAAGAGTTCCAGAACACA.

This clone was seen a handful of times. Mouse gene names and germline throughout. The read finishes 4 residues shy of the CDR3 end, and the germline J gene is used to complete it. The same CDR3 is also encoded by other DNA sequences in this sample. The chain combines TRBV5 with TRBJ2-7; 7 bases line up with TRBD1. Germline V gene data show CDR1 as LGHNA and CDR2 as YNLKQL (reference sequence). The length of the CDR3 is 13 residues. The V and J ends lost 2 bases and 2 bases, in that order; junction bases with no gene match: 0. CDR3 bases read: TGTGCCAGCAGCCAACAGGGGGCCTAT. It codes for CASSQQGAY. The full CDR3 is CASSQQGAYEQYF.

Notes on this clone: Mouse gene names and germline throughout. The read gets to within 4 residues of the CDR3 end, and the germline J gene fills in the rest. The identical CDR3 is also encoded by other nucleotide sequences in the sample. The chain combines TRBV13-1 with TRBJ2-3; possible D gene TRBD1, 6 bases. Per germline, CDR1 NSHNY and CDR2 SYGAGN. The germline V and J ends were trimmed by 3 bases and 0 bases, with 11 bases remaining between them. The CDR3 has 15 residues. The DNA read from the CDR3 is TGTGCCAGCAGTGGGGGGACATCTAGTGCAGAA. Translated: CASSGGTSSAE. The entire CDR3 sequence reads CASSGGTSSAETLYF.

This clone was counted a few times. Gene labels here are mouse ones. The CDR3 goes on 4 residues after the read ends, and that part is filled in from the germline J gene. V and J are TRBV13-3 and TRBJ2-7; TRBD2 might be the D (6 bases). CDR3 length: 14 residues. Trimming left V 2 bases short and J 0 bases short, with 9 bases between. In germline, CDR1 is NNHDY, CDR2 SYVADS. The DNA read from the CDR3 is TGTGCCAGCAGTGAGCACTGGGCCTCCTAT. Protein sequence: CASSEHWASY. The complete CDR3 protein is CASSEHWASYEQYF.

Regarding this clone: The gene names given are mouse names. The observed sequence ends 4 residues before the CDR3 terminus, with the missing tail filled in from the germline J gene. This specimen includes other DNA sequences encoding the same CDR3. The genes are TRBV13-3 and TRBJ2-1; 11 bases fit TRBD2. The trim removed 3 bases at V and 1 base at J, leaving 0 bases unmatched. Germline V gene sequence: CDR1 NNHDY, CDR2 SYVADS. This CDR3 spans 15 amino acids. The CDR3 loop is CASSGDWGNYAEQFF. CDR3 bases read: TGTGCCAGCAGTGGGGACTGGGGGAACTATGCT.

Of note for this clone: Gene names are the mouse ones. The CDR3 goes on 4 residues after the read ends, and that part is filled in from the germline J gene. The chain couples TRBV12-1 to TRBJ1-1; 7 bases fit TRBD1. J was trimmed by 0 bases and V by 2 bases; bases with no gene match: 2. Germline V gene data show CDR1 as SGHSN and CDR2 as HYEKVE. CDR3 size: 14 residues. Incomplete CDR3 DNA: TGTGCCAGCTCTCGGGACAGTGCAAACACA. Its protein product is CASSRDSANT. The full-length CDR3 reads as CASSRDSANTEVFF.

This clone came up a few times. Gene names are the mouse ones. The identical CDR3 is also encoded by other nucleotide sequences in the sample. The sequenced CDR3 bases are TGTGCCAGCAGCCGGGACAGGAACTATGCT. It codes for CASSRDRNYA. The entire CDR3 sequence reads CASSRDRNYAEQFF. The chain employs TRBV13-1 and TRBJ2-1; 8 bases are shared with TRBD1. The CDR3 end lies 4 residues beyond the end of the read and is filled in from the germline J gene. The CDR3 runs to 14 residues. V lost 5 bases to trimming and J lost 1 base; unmatched junction nucleotides: 2. In germline, CDR1 is NSHNY, CDR2 SYGAGN.

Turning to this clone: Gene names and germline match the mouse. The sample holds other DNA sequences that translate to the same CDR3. Here the CDR3 reads CTCSADRGSYNSPLYF. The DNA read from the CDR3 is TGCACCTGCAGTGCAGATAGGGGTTCCTATAATTCGCCC. The rearrangement joins TRBV1 to TRBJ1-6, with D possibly matching TRBD1 (5 bases). Sequencing ends 3 residues short of the CDR3 end; the germline J gene provides the rest. TRBJ1-6 falls under the ORF class, with uncertain function. The V gene lost 0 bases and the J gene lost 0 bases, with 6 bases spanning the gap. Germline V CDR1 and CDR2: NSQYPW, LRSPGD (reference sequence). This CDR3 is built from 16 residues.